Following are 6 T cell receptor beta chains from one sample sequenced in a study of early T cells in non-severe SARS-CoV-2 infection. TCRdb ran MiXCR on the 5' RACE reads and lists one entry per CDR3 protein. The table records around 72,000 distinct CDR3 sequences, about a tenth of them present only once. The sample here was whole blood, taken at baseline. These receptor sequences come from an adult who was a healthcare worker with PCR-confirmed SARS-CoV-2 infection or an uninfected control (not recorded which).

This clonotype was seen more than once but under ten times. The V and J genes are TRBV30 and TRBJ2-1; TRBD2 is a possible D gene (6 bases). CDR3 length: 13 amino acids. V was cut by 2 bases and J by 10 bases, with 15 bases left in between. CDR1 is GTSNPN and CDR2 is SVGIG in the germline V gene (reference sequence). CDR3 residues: CAWSLAIAEEQFF. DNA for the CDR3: TGTGCCTGGAGTCTAGCGATCGCGGAGGAGCAGTTCTTC.

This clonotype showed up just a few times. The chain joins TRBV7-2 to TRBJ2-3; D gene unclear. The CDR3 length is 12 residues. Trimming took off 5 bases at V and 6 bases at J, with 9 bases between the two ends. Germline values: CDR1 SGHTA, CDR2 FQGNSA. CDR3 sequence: CASSAQSDTQYF. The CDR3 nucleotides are TGTGCCAGCAGCGCCCAGTCGGATACGCAGTATTTT.

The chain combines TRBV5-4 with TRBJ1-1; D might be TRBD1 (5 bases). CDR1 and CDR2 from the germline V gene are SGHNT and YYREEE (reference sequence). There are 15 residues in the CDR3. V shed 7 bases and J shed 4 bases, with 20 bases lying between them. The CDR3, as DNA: TGTGCCAGCCGCGCGGAAACGGGACCGCTCACTGAAGCTTTCTTT. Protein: CASRAETGPLTEAFF.

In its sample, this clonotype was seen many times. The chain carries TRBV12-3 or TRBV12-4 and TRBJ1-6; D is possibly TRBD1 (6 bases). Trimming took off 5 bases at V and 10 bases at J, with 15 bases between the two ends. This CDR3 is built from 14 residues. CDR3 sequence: CASSPQGGGSPLHF. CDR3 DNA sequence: TGTGCCAGCAGTCCGCAAGGGGGGGGCTCACCCCTCCACTTT.

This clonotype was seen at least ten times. CDR3 in DNA: TGTGCCAGCAGCTTAGGCAGAGGGCGGGGGACCGGTACGCAGTATTTT. Its protein product is CASSLGRGRGTGTQYF. The chain is built from TRBV11-2 and TRBJ2-3, with 7 bases lining up with TRBD2. The CDR3 runs to 16 residues. V lost 1 base, J lost 8 bases, and 12 bases stayed unmatched. Looked up from germline, CDR1 is SGHAT and CDR2 is FQNNGV.

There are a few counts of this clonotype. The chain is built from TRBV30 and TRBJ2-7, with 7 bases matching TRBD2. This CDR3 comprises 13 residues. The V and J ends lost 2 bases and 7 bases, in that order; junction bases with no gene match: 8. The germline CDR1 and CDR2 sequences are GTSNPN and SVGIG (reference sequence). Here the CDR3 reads CAWSLGGGSEQYF. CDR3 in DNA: TGTGCCTGGAGTTTGGGCGGGGGTAGTGAGCAGTACTTC.